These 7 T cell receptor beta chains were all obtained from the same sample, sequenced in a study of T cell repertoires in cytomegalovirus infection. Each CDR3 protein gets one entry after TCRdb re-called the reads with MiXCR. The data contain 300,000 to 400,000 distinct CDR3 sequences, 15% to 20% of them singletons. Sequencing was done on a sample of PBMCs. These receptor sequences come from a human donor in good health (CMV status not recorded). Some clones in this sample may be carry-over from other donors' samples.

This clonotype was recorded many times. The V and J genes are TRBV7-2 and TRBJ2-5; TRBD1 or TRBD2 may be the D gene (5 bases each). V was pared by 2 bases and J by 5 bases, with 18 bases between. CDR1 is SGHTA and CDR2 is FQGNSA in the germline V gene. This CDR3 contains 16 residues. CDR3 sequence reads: CASSLRVEGRAETQYF. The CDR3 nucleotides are TGTGCCAGCAGCTTACGGGTAGAGGGGCGGGCTGAGACCCAGTACTTC.

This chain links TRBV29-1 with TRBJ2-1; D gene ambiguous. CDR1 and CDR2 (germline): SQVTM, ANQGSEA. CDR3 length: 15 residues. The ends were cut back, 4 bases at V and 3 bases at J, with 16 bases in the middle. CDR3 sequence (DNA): TGCAGCGTTGTCCCCCTGGTGGTCTTCTACAATGAGCAGTTCTTC. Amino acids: CSVVPLVVFYNEQFF.

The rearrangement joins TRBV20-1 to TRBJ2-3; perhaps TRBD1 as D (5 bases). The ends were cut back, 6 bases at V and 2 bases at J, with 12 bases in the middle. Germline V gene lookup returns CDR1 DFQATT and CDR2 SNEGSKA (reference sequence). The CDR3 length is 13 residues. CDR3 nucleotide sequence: TGCAGTGCCCAGAAGACAGACACAGATACGCAGTATTTT. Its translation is CSAQKTDTDTQYF.

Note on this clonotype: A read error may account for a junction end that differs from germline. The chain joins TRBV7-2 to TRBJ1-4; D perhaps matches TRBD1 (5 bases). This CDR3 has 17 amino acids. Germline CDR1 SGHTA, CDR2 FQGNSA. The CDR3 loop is CAGSRWPGGATNEKLFF. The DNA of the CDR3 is TGTGCCGGCAGCCGATGGCCGGGGGGTGCAACTAATGAAAAACTGTTTTTT.

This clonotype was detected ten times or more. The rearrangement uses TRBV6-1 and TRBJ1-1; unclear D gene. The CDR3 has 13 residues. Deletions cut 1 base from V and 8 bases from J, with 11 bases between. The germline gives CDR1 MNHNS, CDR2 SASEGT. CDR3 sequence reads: CASSEDPRGEAFF. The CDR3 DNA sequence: TGTGCCAGCAGTGAAGACCCTAGAGGGGAAGCTTTCTTT.

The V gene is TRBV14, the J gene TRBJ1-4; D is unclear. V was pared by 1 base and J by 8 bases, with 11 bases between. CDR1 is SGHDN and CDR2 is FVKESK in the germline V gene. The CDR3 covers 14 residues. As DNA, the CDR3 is TGTGCCAGCAGCCAAGCCTCTTTGGGCGAAAAACTGTTTTTT. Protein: CASSQASLGEKLFF.

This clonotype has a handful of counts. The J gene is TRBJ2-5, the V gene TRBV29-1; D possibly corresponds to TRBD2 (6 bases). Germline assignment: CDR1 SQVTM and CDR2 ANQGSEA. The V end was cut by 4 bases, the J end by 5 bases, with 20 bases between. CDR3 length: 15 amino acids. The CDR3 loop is CSVVPLPGRRETQYF. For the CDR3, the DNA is TGCAGCGTTGTTCCCCTACCGGGGAGGCGGGAGACCCAGTACTTC.